This T cell receptor beta chain was found in a study of cytomegalovirus exposure and HLA in healthy donors. CDR3 length equals 15 residues. V was trimmed by 6 bases and J by 0 bases, leaving 12 bases between them. Germline CDR1 reads MGHDK; CDR2 reads SYGVNS. Of note for this clone: Its antigen is as yet unknown.

The assay was immunoSEQ multiplex PCR, and TCRdb's table has in-frame clones only and misses some. The sample carries roughly 170,000 clones, 80% to 85% recorded once. Study-level findings and limits: TCR sequences were mostly rare, though some public TCRs occurred in many donors.

V gene TRBV25-1 combines with J gene TRBJ1-3; D is ambiguous. This sequence originates from a woman in her late teens or twenties in good health and CMV-seropositive. The sequenced sample consisted of PBMCs. The DNA of the CDR3 is TGTGCCAGCAGCCCGACCGGGGTCTCTGGAAACACCATATATTTT. It specifies CASSPTGVSGNTIYF.